These T cell receptor beta chains were read from a single sample in a study of blood T cell repertoires in COVID-19. Clones were read by immunoSEQ multiplex PCR, and TCRdb kept only the in-frame ones, dropping some. The sample carries 150,000 to 200,000 clones, 85% to 90% recorded once. The sample consisted of PBMCs or T cells enriched from blood (not recorded which). The receptor set was obtained from a woman in her forties or fifties who had recovered from COVID-19. Each CDR3 is given with its conserved first and last residue. A D gene is named only where the DNA matches it firmly. A row's size may be missing; if present it is once, few, many or a size class.

cdr3_nt | cdr3_aa | clone_size | d_call | j_call | v_call
TGTGCCAGCAGCCCGAGCGGGGCCAAAAACATTCAGTACTTC | CASSPSGAKNIQYF | . | . | TRBJ2-4 | TRBV3-1/TRBV3-2
TGTGCCAGCAGCTACCAGGGGGCCGGTGGCTACACCTTC | CASSYQGAGGYTF | . | TRBD1 | TRBJ1-2 | TRBV19
TGCGCCAGCAGCCAAGATTCGGGATTTACTAACTATGGCTACACCTTC | CASSQDSGFTNYGYTF | . | . | TRBJ1-2 | TRBV4-3
TGTGCCAGCAGCCGCGGGGGACCAGCCTCCTACAATGAGCAGTTCTTC | CASSRGGPASYNEQFF | . | TRBD2 | TRBJ2-1 | TRBV5-4
TGTGCCAGTAGTATAGTGGGAGGGACCTCTGGCTACACCTTC | CASSIVGGTSGYTF | . | . | TRBJ1-2 | TRBV19
TGCGCCAGCAGCCTCTCTGGGCAGGGGGCAGGCTCTGGGGCCAACGTCCTGACTTTC | CASSLSGQGAGSGANVLTF | . | TRBD1 | TRBJ2-6 | TRBV4-1
TGTGCCAGCAGAGGCGGTGGGAACACTGAAGCTTTCTTT | CASRGGGNTEAFF | few | . | TRBJ1-1 | TRBV6-5
TGCGCCAGCAGCCAAGAGGGGGGATGGACTGAAGCTTTCTTT | CASSQEGGWTEAFF | few | . | TRBJ1-1 | TRBV4-3
TGTGCCAGCAGCGTAGTGTCGGGGGGAGTCGCTGAAGCTTTCTTT | CASSVVSGGVAEAFF | . | . | TRBJ1-1 | TRBV9
TGTGCCACCAGCAAACCCGGGACAGGGCGTTTGGAGACCCAGTACTTC | CATSKPGTGRLETQYF | few | TRBD1 | TRBJ2-5 | TRBV15
TGTGCCAGCAGCTTGACAGGGGGAGGCAATCAGCCCCAGCATTTT | CASSLTGGGNQPQHF | . | TRBD1 | TRBJ1-5 | TRBV5-6
TGTGCCAGCAGTCGGGGGGGTCAAGAGACCCAGTACTTC | CASSRGGQETQYF | . | TRBD2 | TRBJ2-5 | TRBV12-3/TRBV12-4
TGTGCCAGCAAACTACAGGGGGCGCGGACTGAAGCTTTCTTT | CASKLQGARTEAFF | . | TRBD1 | TRBJ1-1 | TRBV27
TGTGCCAGCAGTTTACCCTCCTTGGGACAGGACAATGAAAAACTGTTTTTT | CASSLPSLGQDNEKLFF | once | TRBD1 | TRBJ1-4 | TRBV27
TGTGCCAGCAGCACTCGCGTCGTGGTTGGAAACACCATATATTTT | CASSTRVVVGNTIYF | . | . | TRBJ1-3 | TRBV6-2/TRBV6-3
TGTGCCAGCAGCTCAATTCTAGCGCCGGGGAGGAATGAGCAGTTCTTC | CASSSILAPGRNEQFF | . | . | TRBJ2-1 | TRBV7-2
TGCAGCGTTCAGAGGGATAGCAATCAGCCCCAGCATTTT | CSVQRDSNQPQHF | . | . | TRBJ1-5 | TRBV29-1
TGTGCCAGCAGCCTATGGGGGGGACAGGTAATATCAGCCCAGCATTTT | CASSLWGGQVISAQHF | . | TRBD1 | TRBJ1-5 | TRBV5-6
TGCGCCAGCAGCAAGGGACTAGCGGGGGAGGAGACCCAGTACTTC | CASSKGLAGEETQYF | . | TRBD2 | TRBJ2-5 | TRBV5-1
TGTGCCAGCAGCTTGCGGGACGGTTTAGCCAAAAACATTCAGTACTTC | CASSLRDGLAKNIQYF | once | . | TRBJ2-4 | TRBV7-9
TGTGCCAGCAGCGTAGGGGTTGTGGGCCCCCAGCATTTT | CASSVGVVGPQHF | once | . | TRBJ1-5 | TRBV9
TGTGCCAGCAGCTTAGACAACCATAGCAATCAGCCCCAGCATTTT | CASSLDNHSNQPQHF | . | . | TRBJ1-5 | TRBV7-2
TGTGCCAGTAGTATCTATCACACTGAAGCTTTCTTT | CASSIYHTEAFF | . | . | TRBJ1-1 | TRBV19
TGTGCCACCAGTGCTCCCCGGGACAGGGAAGAGACCCAGTACTTC | CATSAPRDREETQYF | . | TRBD1 | TRBJ2-5 | TRBV24-1
TGCGCCAGCAGTTTTGGGGGGGCGAGCTCCTACAATGAGCAGTTCTTC | CASSFGGASSYNEQFF | . | . | TRBJ2-1 | TRBV5-1
TGTGCCACCAGCCGACAGGGTTCGGAGACCCAGTACTTC | CATSRQGSETQYF | . | TRBD1 | TRBJ2-5 | TRBV15
TGTGCCAGCAGCCCGAGGGTGGACACTGAAGCTTTCTTT | CASSPRVDTEAFF | . | . | TRBJ1-1 | TRBV11-3
TGTGCCAGCAGAAAGGGACAGGGAGCACATGATACGCAGTATTTT | CASRKGQGAHDTQYF | . | TRBD1 | TRBJ2-3 | TRBV2
TGCGCCAGCTGGGGGCCGCGGACAGATACGCAGTATTTT | CASWGPRTDTQYF | . | . | TRBJ2-3 | TRBV5-1
TGTGCCAGCAGGAACCGACAGGCTCCTAATGAAAAACTGTTTTTT | CASRNRQAPNEKLFF | . | . | TRBJ1-4 | TRBV6-5
TGTGCCAGCAGTACCGATCAGGGAGGCGGGGAGCTGTTTTTT | CASSTDQGGGELFF | . | . | TRBJ2-2 | TRBV6-4
TGCGCCAGCAGCTTGGGGACAGCCCGGAACACTGAAGCTTTCTTT | CASSLGTARNTEAFF | . | . | TRBJ1-1 | TRBV5-1
TGTGCCAGCAGACCCGGGGGGGCTCACAATGAGCAGTTCTTC | CASRPGGAHNEQFF | . | TRBD2 | TRBJ2-1 | TRBV6-5
TGTGCCAGCAGCTCCCGGGGGGGCGGCTCTGGAAACACCATATATTTT | CASSSRGGGSGNTIYF | . | . | TRBJ1-3 | TRBV9
TGTGCCAGCTCACCACCGGGCCAAGGGGACGAGCAGTACTTC | CASSPPGQGDEQYF | . | . | TRBJ2-7 | TRBV18
TGTGCCAGCAGTTTTCTAGTGTCCAATGAGCAGTTCTTC | CASSFLVSNEQFF | . | . | TRBJ2-1 | TRBV7-3
TGTGCCTGGAGTGTAGAACCAGGCGTGTGGCAGCCCCAGCATTTT | CAWSVEPGVWQPQHF | . | . | TRBJ1-5 | TRBV30
TGTGCCAGCAGCCTCCAACGAGGGGGTCCTAGCTATGGCTACACCTTC | CASSLQRGGPSYGYTF | . | . | TRBJ1-2 | TRBV3-1/TRBV3-2
TGCGCCAGCAGCCGGACAGGGGGGAGCTCTGGAAACACCATATATTTT | CASSRTGGSSGNTIYF | . | TRBD1 | TRBJ1-3 | TRBV5-1
TGTGCCAGCAGTGACTCCCCCTTGACAGGGAAGGATGGCTACACCTTC | CASSDSPLTGKDGYTF | . | TRBD1 | TRBJ1-2 | TRBV6-4
TGTGCCAGCAGCGCGACTAGCGGGCGGGGCGGGGAGCTGTTTTTT | CASSATSGRGGELFF | . | TRBD2 | TRBJ2-2 | TRBV7-2
TGTGCCATCAGTGGGAGGGGTATTGATGGCTACACCTTC | CAISGRGIDGYTF | . | . | TRBJ1-2 | TRBV10-3
TGTGCCAGCAGCTCGAATGTCGACAGGCTCATTCAGTACTTC | CASSSNVDRLIQYF | . | . | TRBJ2-4 | TRBV7-9
TGTGCCAGCAGCTTGTCTTTGAGTCGTGATCAGCCCCAGCATTTT | CASSLSLSRDQPQHF | . | . | TRBJ1-5 | TRBV13
TGTGCCAGCAGCTTCGGTCTGAACACTGAAGCTTTCTTT | CASSFGLNTEAFF | . | . | TRBJ1-1 | TRBV11-3
TGTGCCAGCACCCGGGGGGTGAGCAATCAGCCCCAGCATTTT | CASTRGVSNQPQHF | . | . | TRBJ1-5 | TRBV9
TGTGCCAGCAGCTCTCCGGGGGTCCGGGAGACCCAGTACTTC | CASSSPGVRETQYF | . | . | TRBJ2-5 | TRBV5-5
TGTGCCAGCTCACCACGCGGGAAGGACACTGAAGCTTTCTTT | CASSPRGKDTEAFF | . | . | TRBJ1-1 | TRBV18
TGTGCCAGCAGTTTATGGGGCAGGGAGGGCGGCTACACCTTC | CASSLWGREGGYTF | . | . | TRBJ1-2 | TRBV27
TGTGCCAGCAGTTATTATAGCGGGGGGGAAGAGACCCAGTACTTC | CASSYYSGGEETQYF | once | TRBD2 | TRBJ2-5 | TRBV6-2/TRBV6-3
TGCGCCAGCAGCCCGGGGACAGGGAGGGGACTAATCTGTTTT | CASSPGTGRGLICF | . | TRBD1 | TRBJ1-4 | TRBV5-1
TGTGCCAGCAGTTCCCGGACAGGGCATCAGCCCCAGCATTTT | CASSSRTGHQPQHF | . | TRBD1 | TRBJ1-5 | TRBV6-2/TRBV6-3
TGTGCCAGCAGCGTAGAGGGGGCTACCTGGGGTTCACCCCTCCACTTT | CASSVEGATWGSPLHF | many | TRBD1 | TRBJ1-6 | TRBV9